A single sample gave rise to the 27 T cell receptor beta chains below, sequenced in a study of cytomegalovirus exposure and HLA in healthy donors (TCRdb year 2017). Library prep was done by the immunoSEQ multiplex PCR assay. Imported from immuneACCESS, the table was reduced by TCRdb to in-frame sequences with V and J called. These copies leave out some clones; in studies compared against another copy, an unresolved V gene accounts for under half, and the cause of the remainder is not known. The sample table records approximately 300,000 clones; roughly 89% of these occur just once. The ten largest clones represent about 0.91% of the sample. Sequences were obtained from PBMCs. The receptors derive from a woman in her late teens or twenties in good health and CMV-seronegative.

This clone appeared a single time. The chain joins TRBV28 to TRBJ1-5, with 8 bases aligning to TRBD1. CDR1 is MDHEN, CDR2 SYDVKM, per germline. After removal of 4 bases from V and 6 bases from J, the junction contained 8 bases not matched to a gene. This CDR3 has 15 amino acids. The CDR3 bases are TGTGCCAGCAGTTCAGCGGACAGGGCGGGTCAGCCCCAGCATTTT. This encodes CASSSADRAGQPQHF.

V gene TRBV15 combines with J gene TRBJ1-3; D uncertain. V was trimmed by 5 bases and J by 7 bases, leaving 9 bases between them. The CDR3 sequence is 12 residues long. Per the germline V gene, CDR1 is LNHNV and CDR2 is YYDKDF (reference sequence). CDR3 nucleotide sequence: TGTGCCACCAGCGCCGCGGGGAACACCATATATTTT. Protein product: CATSAAGNTIYF.

The chain is built from TRBV5-1 and TRBJ2-7, with 9 bases identical to TRBD2. V lost 0 bases to trimming and J lost 7 bases; unmatched junction nucleotides: 11. Germline CDR1 is SGHRS and CDR2 is YFSETQ. CDR3 length: 16 residues. In nucleotides, the CDR3 is TGCGCCAGCAGCTTGGCAGTGGGCGGGAGGGCCTTTGAGCAGTACTTC. It is translated as CASSLAVGGRAFEQYF.

The chain employs TRBV7-2 and TRBJ2-1; 8 bases are a match to TRBD2. This CDR3 spans 15 amino acids. V was clipped by 3 bases and J by 7 bases; unmatched bases: 8. CDR1 and CDR2 from the germline V gene are SGHTA and FQGNSA. The CDR3 DNA reads TGTGCCAGCAGCTTTAGCGGGACGGCCAGGAATGAGCAGTTCTTC. It yields the protein CASSFSGTARNEQFF.

This chain uses TRBV6-6 with TRBJ2-7, with D unclear. Looked up from germline, CDR1 is MNHNY and CDR2 is SVGAGI (reference sequence). CDR3 size: 14 residues. Trimming left V 5 bases short and J 8 bases short, with 19 bases between. The DNA of the CDR3 is TGTGCCAGCAGTCCTCTAACCCCCCCCTATCAGCAGTACTTC. Its protein product is CASSPLTPPYQQYF.

This clone has a single count. The V call is TRBV28, the J call TRBJ2-1, with 14 bases matching TRBD2. This CDR3 spans 17 amino acids. J gave up 6 bases and V 8 bases, and 12 bases lay outside the gene matches. Germline CDR1 is MDHEN and CDR2 is SYDVKM. CDR3 loop: CASRTSGRLLGGNEQFF. In nucleotides, the CDR3 is TGTGCCAGCCGGACTAGCGGGAGGCTGTTAGGGGGCAATGAGCAGTTCTTC.

The chain employs TRBV6-5 and TRBJ2-3, with D possibly matching TRBD1 (6 bases). The V gene's germline CDR1 is MNHEY and CDR2 SVGAGI. The CDR3 runs 15 residues. V lost 6 bases, J lost 0 bases, and 13 bases lay in between. In DNA, the CDR3 is TGTGCCAGCAGCCCGTATGGGGGCAGCACAGATACGCAGTATTTT. Amino acids: CASSPYGGSTDTQYF.

The chain employs TRBV5-5 and TRBJ2-7; D might be TRBD1 (6 bases). The germline V and J ends were trimmed by 4 bases and 1 base, with 15 bases remaining between them. CDR1 SGHKS and CDR2 YYEKEE come from the germline V gene (reference sequence). The CDR3 is 15 residues long. In DNA form, the CDR3 reads TGTGCCAGCAGCCTGAGACAGGCTGGATCCTACGAGCAGTACTTC. Translation: CASSLRQAGSYEQYF.

CDR3 residues: CASSFGGNANTGELFF. The DNA of the CDR3 is TGTGCCAGCAGCTTCGGGGGAAACGCGAACACCGGGGAGCTGTTTTTT. The chain links TRBV7-3 to TRBJ2-2, with TRBD2 as a possible D gene (6 bases). Per the germline V gene, CDR1 is SGHTA and CDR2 is FQGTGA. V was cut by 3 bases and J by 0 bases, with 11 bases left in between. This CDR3 contains 16 residues. Full variable domain (missing parts from reference TRBV7-3 and TRBJ2-2): GAGVSQTPSNKVTEKGKYVELRCDPISGHTALYWYRQSLGQGPEFLIYFQGTGAADDSGLPNDRFFAVRPEGSVSTLKIQRTERGDSAVYLCASSFGGNANTGELFFGEGSRLTVL.

The chain carries TRBV11-1 and TRBJ2-5, with TRBD1 matching 10 bases. Trimming cost V 1 base and J 5 bases; bases outside gene matches: 7. Germline CDR1 is SGHAT and CDR2 is FQDESV (reference sequence). The length of the CDR3 is 16 residues. In nucleotides, the CDR3 is TGTGCCAGCAGCTTAGGACGGACAGGGGGGCGCGAGACCCAGTACTTC. It translates to CASSLGRTGGRETQYF.

The rearrangement uses TRBV7-2 and TRBJ2-7; TRBD1 matches at 7 bases. The CDR3 totals 13 residues. V trimming: 1 base; J trimming: 5 bases; junction bases outside the gene matches: 2. Germline V gene data show CDR1 as SGHTA and CDR2 as FQGNSA. This CDR3 is CASSLDRGNEQYF. CDR3 coding DNA: TGTGCCAGCAGCTTAGACAGGGGCAACGAGCAGTACTTC.

This clone was counted only a few times. This chain connects TRBV27 to TRBJ2-7, with 13 bases that match TRBD2. CDR3 size: 17 residues. With 4 bases clipped from V and 5 bases from J, the junction kept 11 bases outside the gene matches. The germline V gene encodes CDR1 MNHEY and CDR2 SMNVEV (reference sequence). For the CDR3, the DNA is TGTGCCAGCAGTTCCCGCCCCTCCGGGACTAGCGGGAACGAGCAGTACTTC. Amino acid sequence: CASSSRPSGTSGNEQYF.

The gene calls are TRBV4-2 and TRBJ1-2, with TRBD1 matching over 7 bases. The germline gives CDR1 LGHNA, CDR2 YNFKEQ. J gave up 0 bases and V 0 bases, and 7 bases lay outside the gene matches. The CDR3 length is 17 residues. The CDR3 sequence is CASSQERDSRTNYGYTF. The CDR3 bases are TGTGCCAGCAGCCAAGAACGGGACAGCCGGACTAACTATGGCTACACCTTC.

The CDR3 is CAWKRWSTGELFF. The CDR3 DNA is TGTGCCTGGAAACGATGGAGCACCGGGGAGCTGTTTTTT. The V call is TRBV30, the J call TRBJ2-2, with D unresolved. Germline-derived CDR1 and CDR2 are GTSNPN and SVGIG (reference sequence). CDR3 length: 13 amino acids. Trimming cost V 4 bases and J 4 bases, with 10 bases left between them.

The J gene is TRBJ1-1, the V gene TRBV7-2, with D maybe TRBD1 (5 bases). The V end was cut by 5 bases, the J end by 10 bases, with 11 bases between. The CDR3 runs 11 residues. Germline V lookup: CDR1 SGHTA, CDR2 FQGNSA. The CDR3 loop reads CASSTRQRAFF. CDR3 nucleotide sequence: TGTGCCAGCAGCACCCGACAGAGAGCTTTCTTT.

The chain is built from TRBV2 and TRBJ1-2, with D perhaps TRBD1 (5 bases). With 6 bases removed from V and 4 bases from J, the gap between germline ends came to 18 bases. CDR1 and CDR2 (germline): SNHLY, FYNNEI. The CDR3 loop spans 15 amino acids. CDR3 residues: CASSPVTGPSYGYTF. The CDR3 DNA sequence: TGTGCCAGCAGCCCCGTTACAGGCCCCTCCTATGGCTACACCTTC.

This clone showed up just a few times. CDR3 amino acids: CASSLDHRAGYF. The CDR3 DNA is TGTGCCAGCAGCTTAGACCACAGGGCAGGGTACTTC. The chain joins TRBV7-9 to TRBJ2-7; possible D gene TRBD1, 6 bases. This CDR3 region has 12 residues. The germline gives CDR1 SEHNR, CDR2 FQNEAQ (reference sequence). V was trimmed by 1 base and J by 12 bases, leaving 13 bases between them.

CDR3 DNA sequence: TGTGCCAGCAGCTGGACTAGCGGGGACAATGAGCAGTTCTTC. Translated, it gives CASSWTSGDNEQFF. V gene TRBV7-2 combines with J gene TRBJ2-1, with 12 bases lining up with TRBD2. The CDR3 is 14 residues long. With V trimmed by 4 bases and J by 5 bases, 0 bases remained unmatched. CDR1 and CDR2 (germline): SGHTA, FQGNSA. The complete variable domain, with remaining parts taken from reference TRBV7-2 and TRBJ2-1, reads GAGVSQSPSNKVTEKGKDVELRCDPISGHTALYWYRQSLGQGLEFLIYFQGNSAPDKSGLPSDRFSAERTGGSVSTLTIQRTQQEDSAVYLCASSWTSGDNEQFFGPGTRLTVL.

CDR3 bases: TGTGCCAGCTCCGACTCCGGGACCCAGTACTTC. It translates to CASSDSGTQYF. The gene calls are TRBV6-5 and TRBJ2-5, with unresolved D. CDR1 is MNHEY and CDR2 is SVGAGI in the germline V gene. The CDR3 sequence is 11 residues long. V was shortened by 8 bases and J by 7 bases, with 11 bases between the two germline ends.

This rearrangement joins TRBV5-1 to TRBJ1-1, with no clear D. Germline V gives CDR1 SGHRS, CDR2 YFSETQ. The V end was cut by 0 bases, the J end by 1 base, with 13 bases between. The CDR3 is made up of 16 amino acids. The DNA for the CDR3 is TGCGCCAGCAGCTTGGGGGCAGAGGGTGGGAACACTGAAGCTTTCTTT. Translation gives CASSLGAEGGNTEAFF.

This chain uses TRBV6-5 with TRBJ2-7; D ambiguous. V was clipped by 7 bases and J by 0 bases, with 10 bases between them. CDR1 is MNHEY, CDR2 SVGAGI, per germline. CDR3 length: 13 residues. The CDR3 DNA reads TGTGCCAGCACCGCCGGGTCCTCCTACGAGCAGTACTTC. Translation: CASTAGSSYEQYF.

The chain links TRBV11-2 to TRBJ1-2, with 8 bases identical to TRBD1. The CDR3 is made up of 14 amino acids. The germline V gene encodes CDR1 SGHAT and CDR2 FQNNGV. With V trimmed by 2 bases and J by 8 bases, 7 bases remained unmatched. For the CDR3, the DNA is TGTGCCAGCAGCTTACGCCAGGGGGCCCGGGGCTACACCTTC. Residues: CASSLRQGARGYTF.

The chain couples TRBV9 to TRBJ2-3; D gene unclear. The V and J ends lost 0 bases and 1 base respectively, with 3 bases between them. The CDR3 totals 13 residues. Germline V lookup: CDR1 SGDLS, CDR2 YYNGEE. This CDR3 reads CASSVGGTDTQYF. In DNA form, the CDR3 reads TGTGCCAGCAGCGTAGGCGGCACAGATACGCAGTATTTT.

The V gene is TRBV7-2, the J gene TRBJ2-7; no reliable D call. Germline values: CDR1 SGHTA, CDR2 FQGNSA. V shed 4 bases and J shed 0 bases, with 10 bases lying between them. The CDR3 has 14 amino acids. For the CDR3, the DNA is TGTGCCAGCAGCTCTCGACTGAGCTCCTACGAGCAGTACTTC. As protein: CASSSRLSSYEQYF.

This chain joins TRBV6-6 and TRBJ2-7; D is perhaps TRBD2 (6 bases). Germline loops: CDR1 MNHNY, CDR2 SVGAGI (reference sequence). V dropped 1 base and J dropped 2 bases, with 12 bases sitting between them. This CDR3 comprises 15 residues. DNA for the CDR3: TGTGCCAGCAGTTACTATAGCGGAGGCACCTACGAGCAGTACTTC. This gives the protein CASSYYSGGTYEQYF.

The chain is built from TRBV6-6 and TRBJ2-7; the D is unclear. The CDR3 runs to 14 residues. CDR1 and CDR2 from the germline V gene are MNHNY and SVGAGI (reference sequence). V lost 0 bases to trimming and J lost 8 bases, with 14 bases between them. Here the CDR3 DNA reads TGTGCCAGCAGTTACTCGAAGGCAGGAAACCAGCAGTACTTC. It codes for CASSYSKAGNQQYF.

The chain combines TRBV5-1 with TRBJ1-2; 11 bases align to TRBD1. The CDR3 consists of 15 residues. Germline V gene data show CDR1 as SGHRS and CDR2 as YFSETQ. Trimming at V came to 2 bases and at J to 6 bases, leaving 6 bases not matched to a gene. The CDR3 reads CASSLGQGASNGYTF. CDR3 in DNA: TGCGCCAGCAGCTTAGGACAGGGGGCGTCTAATGGCTACACCTTC.